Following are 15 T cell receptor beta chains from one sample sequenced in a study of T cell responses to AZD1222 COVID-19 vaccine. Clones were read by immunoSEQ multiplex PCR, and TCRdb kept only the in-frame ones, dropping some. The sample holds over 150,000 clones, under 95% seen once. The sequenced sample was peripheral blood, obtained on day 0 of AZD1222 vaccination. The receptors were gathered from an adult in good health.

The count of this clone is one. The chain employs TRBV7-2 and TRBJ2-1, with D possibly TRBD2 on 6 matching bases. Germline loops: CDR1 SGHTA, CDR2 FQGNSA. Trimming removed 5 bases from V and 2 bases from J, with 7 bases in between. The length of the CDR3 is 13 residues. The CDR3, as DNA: TGTGCCAGCAGCGGCGGGGCCTACAATGAGCAGTTCTTC. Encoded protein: CASSGGAYNEQFF.

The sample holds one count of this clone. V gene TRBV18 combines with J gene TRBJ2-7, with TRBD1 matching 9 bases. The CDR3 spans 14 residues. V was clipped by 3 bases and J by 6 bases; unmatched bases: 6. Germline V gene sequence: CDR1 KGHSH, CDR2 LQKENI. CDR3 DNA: TGTGCCAGCTCACCGGGACAGGGTATTTCCGAGCAGTACTTC. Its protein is CASSPGQGISEQYF.

In DNA, the CDR3 is TGTGCCAGCAGTGAACGAACGGAAGGGAACACCATATATTTT. Protein sequence: CASSERTEGNTIYF. The V and J genes are TRBV6-1 and TRBJ1-3, with D hard to call. CDR3 length: 14 residues. Germline V gene data show CDR1 as MNHNS and CDR2 as SASEGT. The V end was cut by 2 bases, the J end by 7 bases, with 12 bases between.

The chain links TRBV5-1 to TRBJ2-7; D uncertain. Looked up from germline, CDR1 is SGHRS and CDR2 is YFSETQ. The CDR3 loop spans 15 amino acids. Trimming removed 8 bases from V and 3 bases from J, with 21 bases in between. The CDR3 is CASSLQPTTFYEQYF. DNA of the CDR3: TGCGCCAGTTCCCTTCAACCTACTACTTTCTACGAGCAGTACTTC.

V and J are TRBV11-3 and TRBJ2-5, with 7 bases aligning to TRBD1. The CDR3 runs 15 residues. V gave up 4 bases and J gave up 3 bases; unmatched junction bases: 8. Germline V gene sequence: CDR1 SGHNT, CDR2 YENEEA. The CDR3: CASSSGQQFKETQYF. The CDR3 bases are TGTGCCAGCAGCTCGGGACAGCAATTTAAAGAGACCCAGTACTTC.

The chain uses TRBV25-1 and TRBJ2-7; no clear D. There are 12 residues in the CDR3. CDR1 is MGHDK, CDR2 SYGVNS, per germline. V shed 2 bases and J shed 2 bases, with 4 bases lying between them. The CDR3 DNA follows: TGTGCCAGCAGTGAACAGACCTACGAGCAGTACTTC. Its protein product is CASSEQTYEQYF.

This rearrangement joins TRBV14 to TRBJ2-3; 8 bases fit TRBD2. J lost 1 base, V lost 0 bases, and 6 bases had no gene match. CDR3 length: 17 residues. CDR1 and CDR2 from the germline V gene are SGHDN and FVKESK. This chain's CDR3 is CASSQDLTGGRTDTQYF. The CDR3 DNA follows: TGTGCCAGCAGCCAAGATCTCACGGGGGGGCGCACAGATACGCAGTATTTT.

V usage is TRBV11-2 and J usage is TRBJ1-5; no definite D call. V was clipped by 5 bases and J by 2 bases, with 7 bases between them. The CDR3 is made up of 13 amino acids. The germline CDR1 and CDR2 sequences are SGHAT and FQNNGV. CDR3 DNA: TGTGCCAGCAGCCCCACAGGCAATCAGCCCCAGCATTTT. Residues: CASSPTGNQPQHF.

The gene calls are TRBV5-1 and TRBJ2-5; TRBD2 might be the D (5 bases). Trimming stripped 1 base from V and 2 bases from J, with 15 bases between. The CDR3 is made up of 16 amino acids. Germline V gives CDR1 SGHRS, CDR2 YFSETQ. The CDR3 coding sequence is TGCGCCAGCAGCTTGTCCCCGGGAATACCGCAAGAGACCCAGTACTTC. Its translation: CASSLSPGIPQETQYF.

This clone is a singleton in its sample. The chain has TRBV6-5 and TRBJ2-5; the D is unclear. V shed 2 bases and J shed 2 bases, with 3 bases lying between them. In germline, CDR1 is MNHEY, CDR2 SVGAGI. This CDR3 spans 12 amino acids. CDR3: CASSYGQETQYF. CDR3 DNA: TGTGCCAGCAGTTACGGACAAGAGACCCAGTACTTC.

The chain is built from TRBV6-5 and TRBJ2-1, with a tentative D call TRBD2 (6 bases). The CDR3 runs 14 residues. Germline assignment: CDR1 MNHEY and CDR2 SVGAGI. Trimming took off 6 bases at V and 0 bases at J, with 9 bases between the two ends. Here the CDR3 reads CASRTRGSYNEQFF. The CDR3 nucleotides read TGTGCCAGCAGGACTAGGGGCTCCTACAATGAGCAGTTCTTC.

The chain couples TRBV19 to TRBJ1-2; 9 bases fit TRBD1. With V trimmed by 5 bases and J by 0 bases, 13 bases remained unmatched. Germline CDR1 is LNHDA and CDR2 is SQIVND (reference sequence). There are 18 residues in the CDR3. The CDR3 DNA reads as TGTGCCAGTAGTGCTCACAGGGGGCGAGTATCCACTAACTATGGCTACACCTTC. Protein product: CASSAHRGRVSTNYGYTF.

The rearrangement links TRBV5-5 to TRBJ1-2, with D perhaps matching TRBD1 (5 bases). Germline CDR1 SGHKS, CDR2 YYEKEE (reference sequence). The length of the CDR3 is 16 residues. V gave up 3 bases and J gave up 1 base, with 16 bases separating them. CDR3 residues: CASSSNRGTGNYGYTF. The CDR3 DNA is TGTGCCAGCAGCTCCAACAGAGGGACGGGTAACTATGGCTACACCTTC.

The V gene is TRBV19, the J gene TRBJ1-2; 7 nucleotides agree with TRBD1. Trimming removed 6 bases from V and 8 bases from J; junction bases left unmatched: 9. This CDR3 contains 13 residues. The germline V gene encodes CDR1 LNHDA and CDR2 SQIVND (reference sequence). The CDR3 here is CASSAQGLRGYTF. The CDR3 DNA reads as TGTGCCAGTAGCGCACAGGGGCTGCGAGGCTACACCTTC.

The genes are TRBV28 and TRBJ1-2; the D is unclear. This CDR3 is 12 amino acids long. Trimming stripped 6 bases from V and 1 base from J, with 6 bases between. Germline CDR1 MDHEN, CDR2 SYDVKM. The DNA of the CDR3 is TGTGCCAGCAGCACGGTTAACTATGGCTACACCTTC. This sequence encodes CASSTVNYGYTF.